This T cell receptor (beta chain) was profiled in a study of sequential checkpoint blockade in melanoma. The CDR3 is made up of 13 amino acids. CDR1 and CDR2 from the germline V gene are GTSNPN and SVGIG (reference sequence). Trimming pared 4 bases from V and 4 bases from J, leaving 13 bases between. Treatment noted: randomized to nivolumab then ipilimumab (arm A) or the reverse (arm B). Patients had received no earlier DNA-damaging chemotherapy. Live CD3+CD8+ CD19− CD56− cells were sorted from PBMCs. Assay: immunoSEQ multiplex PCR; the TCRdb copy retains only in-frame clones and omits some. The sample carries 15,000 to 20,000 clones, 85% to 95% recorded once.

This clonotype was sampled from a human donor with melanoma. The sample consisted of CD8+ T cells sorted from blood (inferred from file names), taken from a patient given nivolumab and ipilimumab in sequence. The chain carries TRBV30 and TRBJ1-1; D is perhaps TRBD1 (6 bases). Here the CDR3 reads CAWNEKGGTEAFF. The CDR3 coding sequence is TGTGCCTGGAACGAGAAAGGGGGCACTGAAGCTTTCTTT.